One and the same sample provided the 3 T cell receptor beta chains below, sequenced in a study of shared clonotypes between healthy human individuals. Some clones are missing from TCRdb's copy, which holds only in-frame ones; the method was immunoSEQ multiplex PCR. The data contain some 2.3 million clones, 85% to 95% of them seen just once; the ten biggest clones take up under 0.45%. Sequencing was performed on naive CD4+ T cells from PBMCs. Stated subset: CD45RA+ positively selected. The receptors shown here come from a man younger than 35 in good health. Some clones in this sample may be carry-over from other donors' samples.

This chain connects TRBV5-6 to TRBJ2-1; D call uncertain. The V and J ends lost 9 bases and 5 bases respectively, with 9 bases between them. The germline V gene has CDR1 SGHDT and CDR2 YYEEEE. There are 11 residues in the CDR3. In nucleotides, the CDR3 is TGTGCCAAACCTTGGGACAATGAGCAGTTCTTC. Protein product: CAKPWDNEQFF.

This chain joins TRBV29-1 and TRBJ2-1, with D unresolved. The length of the CDR3 is 14 residues. Germline CDR1 SQVTM, CDR2 ANQGSEA. V was cut by 3 bases and J by 0 bases, with 9 bases left in between. CDR3 region: CSVDASLSYNEQFF. The CDR3 region has the DNA TGCAGCGTTGATGCCAGTCTCTCCTACAATGAGCAGTTCTTC.

The chain recombines TRBV5-1 with TRBJ2-1, with a possible D match to TRBD1 (6 bases). This CDR3 has 16 amino acids. V shed 1 base and J shed 5 bases, with 16 bases lying between them. CDR1 and CDR2 from the germline V gene are SGHRS and YFSETQ. The CDR3 bases are TGCGCCAGCAGCTTGTTACCGGGACACCTAAACAATGAGCAGTTCTTC. Protein sequence: CASSLLPGHLNNEQFF.